This TCR beta chain was identified during a study of technical replicates of blood from several donors (dated by TCRdb to 2016 to 2017). In the case of this clone: There is no known antigen for this receptor. No qualities accompany the bases; no much larger clone lies one base away.

The library was prepared using the immunoSEQ multiplex PCR assay. TCRdb stores this immuneACCESS table with in-frame sequences only. Part of the clones is absent; in the studies checked, under half of the shortfall reflects unresolved V genes, and no reason is known for the rest. In this sample the table shows 60,000 or so clones, around 97% of which occur a single time. Together, the top ten hold approximately 0.21% of the sample. The CDR3 holds 14 amino acids from the cysteine to the phenylalanine. Only CDR3 DNA is held: 42 bases, read in frame from base 1. V is reduced by 5 bases and J by 1 base, leaving a spacing of 8 bases between them. Taken from the germline V gene, the CDR1 and CDR2 loops are MDHEN and SYDVKM.

This clonotype was obtained from a human donor in good health. Recombination joined TRBV28 with TRBJ2-2; confidence is insufficient to name the D gene. Sequenced: T cells isolated from PBMCs. The CDR3 region: CASSRYGNTGELFF. The sequence in DNA is TGTGCCAGCAGTCGTTACGGGAACACCGGGGAGCTGTTTTTT.